The present entry profiles one T cell receptor beta chain with its context. Its antigen is not identified. This CDR3 contains 19 residues. V lost 0 bases, J lost 0 bases, and 21 bases lay in between. CDR1 is DFQATT and CDR2 is SNEGSKA in the germline V gene (reference sequence). The data were obtained in a study of naive and memory T cell subsets. Study findings and constraints: Diversity fell and Gini index rose from naive through CM, EM, EMRA. Over 95% of naive TCR sequences appeared only once after error correction, unlike memory subsets.

The beta constant-region primer was an equimolar mix of two oligonucleotides covering TRBC1 and TRBC2. The ligated cDNA underwent four PCR rounds using SP2 and nested alpha and beta constant-region primers. TCRdb redid the calling of the UMI-ligation and nested PCR reads with MiXCR, one entry per CDR3 protein. The sample holds about 120,000 distinct CDR3 sequences, roughly 36% seen once. From the second PCR step, alpha and beta chains were amplified apart. V gene TRBV20-1 combines with J gene TRBJ2-1; a weak D match, TRBD1 (6 bases). This clonotype was obtained from a human donor in good health. Sequenced sample: central memory CD4+ T cells from blood. CDR3 region: CSAREFPPSRGVSYNEQFF. The CDR3, as DNA: TGCAGTGCTAGAGAGTTCCCACCTAGCAGGGGAGTCTCCTACAATGAGCAGTTCTTC.